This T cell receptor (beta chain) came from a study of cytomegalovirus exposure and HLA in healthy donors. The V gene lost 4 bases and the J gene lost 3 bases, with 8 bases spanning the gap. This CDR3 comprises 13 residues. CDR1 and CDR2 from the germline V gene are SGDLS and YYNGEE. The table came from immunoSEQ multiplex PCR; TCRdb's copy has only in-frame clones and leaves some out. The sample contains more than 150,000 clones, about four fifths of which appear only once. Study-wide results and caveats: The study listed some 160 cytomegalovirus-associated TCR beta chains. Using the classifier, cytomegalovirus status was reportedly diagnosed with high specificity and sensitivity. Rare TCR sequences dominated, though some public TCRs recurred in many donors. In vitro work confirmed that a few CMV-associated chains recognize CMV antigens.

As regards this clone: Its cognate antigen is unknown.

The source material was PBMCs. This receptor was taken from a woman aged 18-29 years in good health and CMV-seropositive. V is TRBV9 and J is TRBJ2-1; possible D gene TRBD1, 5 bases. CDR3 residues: CASSPDSYNEQFF. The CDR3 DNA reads TGTGCCAGCAGCCCCGACAGCTACAATGAGCAGTTCTTC.